This passage covers 3 T cell receptor beta chains from one sample sequenced in a study of blood T cell repertoires in COVID-19. Repertoires were generated with immunoSEQ multiplex PCR, while TCRdb's copy carries only in-frame clones and drops some. The sample records about 160,000 clones, 81% being singletons. Sequences were obtained from PBMCs or T cells enriched from blood (not recorded which). These receptors were collected from a woman aged 40 to 50 with acute COVID-19.

This chain uses TRBV6-5 with TRBJ1-5, with D perhaps matching TRBD1 (5 bases). Between the trimmed V and J ends, which lost 8 bases and 2 bases, there was a span of 13 bases. The CDR3 length is 14 residues. Germline V gene sequence: CDR1 MNHEY, CDR2 SVGAGI. The CDR3 is CASGPQGGNQPQHF. The CDR3 DNA follows: TGTGCCAGCGGTCCGCAGGGCGGCAATCAGCCCCAGCATTTT.

V and J are TRBV9 and TRBJ2-7; a possible D gene is TRBD2 (6 bases). CDR1 SGDLS and CDR2 YYNGEE come from the germline V gene. The length of the CDR3 is 14 residues. The V gene lost 2 bases and the J gene lost 3 bases, with 12 bases spanning the gap. The CDR3 here is CASSVSLASYEQYF. Here the CDR3 DNA reads TGTGCCAGCAGCGTCAGCCTAGCGAGCTACGAGCAGTACTTC.

The genes are TRBV27 and TRBJ2-5; no reliable D call. Germline CDR1 MNHEY, CDR2 SMNVEV (reference sequence). V lost 2 bases and J lost 3, with 7 bases in between. The length of the CDR3 is 13 residues. The CDR3 reads CASSLDGEETQYF. CDR3 in DNA: TGTGCCAGCAGTTTAGACGGAGAAGAGACCCAGTACTTC.